Shown below are 20 T cell receptor beta chains from a single sample sequenced in a study of T cell repertoires in cytomegalovirus infection. MiXCR was run by TCRdb on the reads, yielding one entry per CDR3 protein. The profile shows some 480,000 distinct CDR3 sequences, roughly a third of them singletons. Antigens of these TCRs are unknown. The sample in question was cultured PBMCs, obtained from culture after CMV antigen stimulation. The receptors were gathered from a human donor in good health (CMV status not recorded). Some clones in this sample may be carry-over from other donors' samples.

J is TRBJ1-6 and V is TRBV24-1; 9 bases agree with TRBD1. Losses at the gene ends were 4 bases for V and 7 bases for J; bases not matched to a gene: 7. CDR3 length equals 16 residues. Germline V CDR1 and CDR2: KGHDR, SFDVKD. CDR3 nucleotide sequence: TGTGCCACCAGTGACCGACCGGGACAGGGCAATTCACCCCTCCACTTT. Protein product: CATSDRPGQGNSPLHF.

V and J are TRBV5-4 and TRBJ1-3; D not resolved. There are 14 residues in the CDR3. V gave up 7 bases and J gave up 0 bases, with 11 bases separating them. Looked up from germline, CDR1 is SGHNT and CDR2 is YYREEE (reference sequence). CDR3 sequence reads: CASQWTPSGNTIYF. The CDR3 DNA reads TGTGCCAGCCAATGGACCCCCTCTGGAAACACCATATATTTT.

This clonotype was observed many times. CDR3 bases: TGCGCCAGCAGCCAGGACGACTCAATCTCCTACAATGAGCAGTTCTTC. Translated: CASSQDDSISYNEQFF. This rearrangement joins TRBV4-1 to TRBJ2-1; D is uncertain. Germline loops: CDR1 MGHRA, CDR2 YSYEKL. V lost 3 bases and J lost 0, with 12 bases in between. The CDR3 loop spans 16 amino acids.

This clonotype was observed a handful of times. This chain connects TRBV19 to TRBJ2-3; TRBD2 matches 9 bases. The germline V gene encodes CDR1 LNHDA and CDR2 SQIVND (reference sequence). Trimming took 4 bases from V and 4 from J; bases not matched to a gene: 3. The CDR3 has 14 amino acids. The CDR3 region is CASSTSGNPDTQYF. In DNA, the CDR3 is TGTGCCAGTAGTACTAGCGGGAATCCAGATACGCAGTATTTT.

This clonotype has a count of ten or more. The rearrangement joins TRBV7-8 to TRBJ2-2; no definite D call. In germline, CDR1 is SGHVS, CDR2 FQNEAQ. Trimming stripped 8 bases from V and 4 bases from J, with 8 bases between. There are 12 residues in the CDR3. The DNA for the CDR3 is TGTGCCAGCGCCAAACTCACCGGGGAGCTGTTTTTT. Translated: CASAKLTGELFF.

V usage is TRBV12-3 or TRBV12-4 and J usage is TRBJ1-2; 10 bases align to TRBD1. Trimming cost V 2 bases and J 6 bases; bases outside gene matches: 12. The CDR3 has 17 amino acids. CDR3 coding DNA: TGTGCCAGCAGTTTATTCTTGAGACAGGGGGCCTCGAATGGCTACACCTTC. It encodes CASSLFLRQGASNGYTF.

This clonotype has only a few counts. The J gene is TRBJ1-1, the V gene TRBV5-5; no definite D call. From germline, CDR1 is SGHKS and CDR2 YYEKEE (reference sequence). Trimming removed 3 bases at V and 2 bases at J, with 14 bases between. This CDR3 has 15 amino acids. The DNA of the CDR3 is TGTGCCAGCAGCTCGGGAGTGGCTAGAAACACTGAAGCTTTCTTT. Translated, it gives CASSSGVARNTEAFF.

This clonotype has a count of ten or more. The chain uses TRBV7-9 and TRBJ1-1; TRBD1 might be the D (5 bases). V lost 1 base and J 6 bases, leaving 21 bases between the germline ends. The CDR3 contains 17 residues. The germline V gene encodes CDR1 SEHNR and CDR2 FQNEAQ (reference sequence). This CDR3 reads CASSLEDWGPLLSEAFF. The DNA for the CDR3 is TGTGCCAGCAGCTTAGAGGACTGGGGCCCCCTGCTCTCTGAAGCTTTCTTT.

This clonotype occurred a few times. The V gene is TRBV11-2, the J gene TRBJ2-1; 10 nucleotides match TRBD2. CDR3 size: 18 residues. Trimming at V came to 2 bases and at J to 6 bases, leaving 13 bases not matched to a gene. CDR1 SGHAT and CDR2 FQNNGV come from the germline V gene. CDR3 coding DNA: TGTGCCAGCAGCTTATTCCCTAGCGGGAGTACCATGGGCAATGAGCAGTTCTTC. It codes for CASSLFPSGSTMGNEQFF.

A few counts support this clonotype. The chain uses TRBV14 and TRBJ2-7; D not resolved. Germline-derived CDR1 and CDR2 are SGHDN and FVKESK. This CDR3 region has 14 residues. V was pared by 1 base and J by 5 bases, with 12 bases between. The CDR3 loop reads CASSQVGLPDEQYF. DNA of the CDR3: TGTGCCAGCAGCCAAGTAGGCTTACCCGACGAGCAGTACTTC.

This sequence joins TRBV7-8 and TRBJ2-7; 7 positions match TRBD1. From germline, CDR1 is SGHVS and CDR2 FQNEAQ. There are 15 residues in the CDR3. The junction had 11 bases not matched to a gene; V was cut back by 2 bases and J by 7 bases. CDR3 region: CASSLSDREFLEQYF. The CDR3 DNA reads TGTGCCAGCAGCTTATCTGACAGGGAGTTTTTGGAGCAGTACTTC.

The rearrangement links TRBV20-1 to TRBJ1-5; no reliable D call. V lost 7 bases, J lost 6 bases, and 10 bases lay in between. Germline assignment: CDR1 DFQATT and CDR2 SNEGSKA (reference sequence). This CDR3 is 11 amino acids long. The CDR3 reads CSVGGAQPQHF. The CDR3 DNA sequence: TGCAGTGTAGGTGGAGCTCAGCCCCAGCATTTT.

This clonotype has just a few counts. This chain connects TRBV14 to TRBJ1-4; the match to TRBD1 covers 7 bases. The V gene's germline CDR1 is SGHDN and CDR2 FVKESK. Losses at the gene ends were 3 bases for V and 0 bases for J; bases not matched to a gene: 13. CDR3 size: 19 residues. Written as DNA, the CDR3 is TGTGCCAGCAGCCATTCGATCCGACAGGGCGGGACAACTAATGAAAAACTGTTTTTT. Residues: CASSHSIRQGGTTNEKLFF.

This clonotype appeared a few times. The chain joins TRBV7-2 to TRBJ2-1; 11 bases map to TRBD2. Germline CDR1 and CDR2: SGHTA and FQGNSA. The V and J ends lost 4 bases and 2 bases, in that order; junction bases with no gene match: 4. This CDR3 is built from 16 residues. The CDR3: CASSSIAGGPYNEQFF. In DNA, the CDR3 is TGTGCCAGCAGCTCAATAGCGGGAGGGCCCTACAATGAGCAGTTCTTC.

This clonotype came up many times. This chain uses TRBV7-8 with TRBJ1-1; D not certain. Trimming took 1 base from V and 7 from J, leaving 7 bases between them. The CDR3 covers 12 residues. Looked up from germline, CDR1 is SGHVS and CDR2 is FQNEAQ. CDR3: CASSLGPGEAFF. CDR3 bases: TGTGCCAGCAGCTTAGGGCCGGGTGAAGCTTTCTTT.

The chain carries TRBV7-4 and TRBJ2-7; 11 bases fit TRBD1. The junction had 4 bases not matched to a gene; V was cut back by 8 bases and J by 7 bases. CDR3 length: 12 amino acids. Per germline, CDR1 SGHVT and CDR2 SQSDAQ. The chain's CDR3 is CASGQGAGEQYF. The CDR3 bases are TGTGCCAGCGGACAGGGGGCTGGGGAGCAGTACTTC.

This clonotype appeared many times. The chain is built from TRBV7-9 and TRBJ2-5; TRBD1 agrees at 7 bases. This CDR3 contains 15 residues. J lost 3 bases, V lost 2 bases, and 6 bases had no gene match. Germline-derived CDR1 and CDR2 are SEHNR and FQNEAQ (reference sequence). Written as DNA, the CDR3 is TGTGCCAGCAGCTTATTTGGACAGGACAAAGAGACCCAGTACTTC. Its translation is CASSLFGQDKETQYF. The full variable domain, in which reference TRBV7-9 and TRBJ2-5 provide the parts outside the CDR3, is DTGVSQNPRHKITKRGQNVTFRCDPISEHNRLYWYRQTLGQGPEFLTYFQNEAQLEKSRLLSDRFSAERPKGSFSTLEIQRTEQGDSAMYLCASSLFGQDKETQYFGPGTRLLVL.

The sample holds many counts of this clonotype. This chain joins TRBV7-2 and TRBJ1-4, with TRBD1 matching over 9 bases. Germline V lookup: CDR1 SGHTA, CDR2 FQGNSA. Trimming cost V 2 bases and J 7 bases; bases outside gene matches: 5. This CDR3 contains 15 residues. CDR3 sequence reads: CASSLLQGAFEKLFF. The CDR3 region has the DNA TGTGCCAGCAGCTTATTACAGGGGGCCTTTGAAAAACTGTTTTTT.

The rearrangement joins TRBV12-3 or TRBV12-4 to TRBJ1-5; no clear D. This CDR3 comprises 15 residues. The V and J ends lost 1 base and 3 bases respectively, with 10 bases between them. CDR3 DNA sequence: TGTGCCAGCAGTTTAGACGGGGTATACAATCAGCCCCAGCATTTT. Protein sequence: CASSLDGVYNQPQHF.

CDR3 coding DNA: TGTGCCAGCAGCGACAAGAGAGATACGCAGTATTTT. Translated: CASSDKRDTQYF. The genes are TRBV7-2 and TRBJ2-3; no clear D. Trimming left V 5 bases short and J 5 bases short, with 8 bases between. The CDR3 length is 12 residues. Germline V gene sequence: CDR1 SGHTA, CDR2 FQGNSA.